Below, 31 T cell receptor beta chains from the same sample are listed, as sequenced in a study of blood T cell repertoires in COVID-19. This table comes from immunoSEQ multiplex PCR, and its TCRdb copy is limited to in-frame clones, with some not included. The sample includes a few hundred thousand clones, 80% to 90% of them seen just once. The sequenced sample was peripheral blood. These receptors originate from a woman in her twenties or thirties with COVID-19, enrolled during active disease.

This chain joins TRBV5-6 and TRBJ2-1; 10 nucleotides align to TRBD1. J lost 5 bases, V lost 3 bases, and 8 bases had no gene match. CDR3 size: 16 residues. Per the germline V gene, CDR1 is SGHDT and CDR2 is YYEEEE. CDR3 DNA sequence: TGTGCCAGCAGCTGGGCGGACAGGGGGTCAAACAATGAGCAGTTCTTC. This codes for CASSWADRGSNNEQFF.

This clone is a singleton in its sample. The V gene is TRBV10-3, the J gene TRBJ2-2; 7 bases map to TRBD2. Unmatched junction bases numbered 9, after V lost 6 bases and J lost 2 bases. CDR1 and CDR2 from the germline V gene are ENHRY and SYGVKD. This CDR3 comprises 16 residues. The CDR3 loop reads CAIRVTGGSNTGELFF. CDR3 DNA sequence: TGTGCCATCAGGGTCACCGGCGGGAGTAACACCGGGGAGCTGTTTTTT.

V is TRBV5-1 and J is TRBJ1-2; 8 bases align to TRBD1. From germline, CDR1 is SGHRS and CDR2 YFSETQ. This CDR3 is 14 amino acids long. V lost 4 bases, J lost 4 bases, and 6 bases stayed unmatched. The CDR3 region has the DNA TGCGCCAGCAGCACGGGACAGGACATCTATGGCTACACCTTC. Protein sequence: CASSTGQDIYGYTF.

The chain uses TRBV30 and TRBJ1-1, with D uncertain. CDR1 is GTSNPN, CDR2 SVGIG, per germline (reference sequence). This CDR3 comprises 13 residues. The V and J ends lost 0 bases and 5 bases respectively, with 10 bases between them. This CDR3 is CAWSVTPTTEAFF. The CDR3 nucleotides read TGTGCCTGGAGTGTCACCCCCACAACTGAAGCTTTCTTT.

A word on this clone: This sample includes further DNA sequences coding for the same CDR3. V gene TRBV19 combines with J gene TRBJ1-1; D call uncertain. Germline V gene data show CDR1 as LNHDA and CDR2 as SQIVND (reference sequence). V was cut by 5 bases and J by 3 bases, with 7 bases left in between. The CDR3 has 12 residues. In DNA form, the CDR3 reads TGTGCCAGTAGTTCCCGGGACACTGAAGCTTTCTTT. Protein sequence: CASSSRDTEAFF. The full variable domain, its missing parts supplied by reference TRBV19 and TRBJ1-1, is DGGITQSPKYLFRKEGQNVTLSCEQNLNHDAMYWYRQDPGQGLRLIYYSQIVNDFQKGDIAEGYSVSREKKESFPLTVTSAQKNPTAFYLCASSSRDTEAFFGQGTRLTVV.

The rearrangement links TRBV11-2 to TRBJ2-7; TRBD2 might be the D (6 bases). The V and J ends lost 0 bases and 4 bases respectively, with 13 bases between them. There are 15 residues in the CDR3. Germline V lookup: CDR1 SGHAT, CDR2 FQNNGV. This chain's CDR3 is CASSLDAAGRYEQYF. The DNA of the CDR3 is TGTGCCAGCAGCTTAGATGCGGCGGGAAGGTACGAGCAGTACTTC.

The rearrangement links TRBV27 to TRBJ2-7; 10 nucleotides match TRBD1. Germline values: CDR1 MNHEY, CDR2 SMNVEV (reference sequence). The CDR3 has 17 residues. V trimming: 5 bases; J trimming: 3 bases; junction bases outside the gene matches: 13. The CDR3 is CASSPLTGTGEHYEQYF. As DNA, the CDR3 is TGTGCCAGCAGTCCGCTTACCGGGACAGGGGAACACTACGAGCAGTACTTC.

The V and J genes are TRBV28 and TRBJ1-5; 7 positions match TRBD1. This CDR3 comprises 14 residues. With 5 bases clipped from V and 2 bases from J, the junction kept 3 bases outside the gene matches. Germline V gives CDR1 MDHEN, CDR2 SYDVKM. CDR3 sequence (DNA): TGTGCCAGCAGTCCCGGGACAGGCAATCAGCCCCAGCATTTT. Its protein is CASSPGTGNQPQHF.

The DNA of the CDR3 is TGCAGCGCCCGCGGGGGCGGTAGCGGGATCTCGGACGAGCAGTACTTC. Translation: CSARGGGSGISDEQYF. The chain couples TRBV29-1 to TRBJ2-7; 8 nucleotides agree with TRBD2. The CDR3 covers 16 residues. Trimming took 7 bases from V and 5 from J; bases not matched to a gene: 19. CDR1 is SQVTM and CDR2 is ANQGSEA in the germline V gene.

V and J are TRBV5-1 and TRBJ2-5; 7 bases fit TRBD2. This CDR3 contains 14 residues. Trimming took 4 bases from V and 2 from J; bases not matched to a gene: 5. CDR1 and CDR2 from the germline V gene are SGHRS and YFSETQ. CDR3 in amino acids: CASSLQREQETQYF. The CDR3 DNA reads as TGCGCCAGCAGCCTGCAGCGGGAACAAGAGACCCAGTACTTC.

The gene calls are TRBV15 and TRBJ1-3, with D possibly being TRBD1 (5 bases). The CDR3 totals 15 residues. Deletions cut 5 bases from V and 0 bases from J, with 11 bases between. Germline values: CDR1 LNHNV, CDR2 YYDKDF (reference sequence). CDR3 amino acids: CATSGGVSSGNTIYF. The CDR3 region has the DNA TGTGCCACCAGCGGGGGGGTGAGCTCTGGAAACACCATATATTTT.

The rearrangement joins TRBV6-5 to TRBJ2-1; no definite D call. The CDR3 has 15 amino acids. Trimming took 6 bases from V and 7 from J, leaving 19 bases between them. The germline V gene has CDR1 MNHEY and CDR2 SVGAGI. The CDR3 protein is CASSPRLSIWNEQFF. As DNA, the CDR3 is TGTGCCAGCAGCCCCAGACTCAGCATCTGGAATGAGCAGTTCTTC.

The sample holds many counts of this clone. The chain employs TRBV24-1 and TRBJ2-1; the match to TRBD2 covers 8 bases. Trimming removed 3 bases from V and 2 bases from J; junction bases left unmatched: 8. The CDR3 extends over 17 amino acids. CDR1 and CDR2 from the germline V gene are KGHDR and SFDVKD. The CDR3 DNA sequence: TGTGCCACCAGTGATCCCCGCCCGGGAGGGACCTACAATGAGCAGTTCTTC. Protein product: CATSDPRPGGTYNEQFF.

The chain joins TRBV4-1 to TRBJ1-5; D possibly corresponds to TRBD1 (5 bases). V shed 0 bases and J shed 7 bases, with 13 bases lying between them. Per germline, CDR1 MGHRA and CDR2 YSYEKL. The CDR3 length is 15 residues. This CDR3 reads CASSQDKGVDQPQHF. The DNA of the CDR3 is TGCGCCAGCAGCCAAGATAAAGGGGTGGACCAGCCCCAGCATTTT.

V and J are TRBV28 and TRBJ1-6; 7 bases align to TRBD1. In germline, CDR1 is MDHEN, CDR2 SYDVKM. The V and J ends lost 7 bases and 4 bases, in that order; junction bases with no gene match: 4. This CDR3 comprises 14 residues. The CDR3 sequence is CASTGQVYNSPLHF. For the CDR3, the DNA is TGTGCCAGCACTGGACAGGTTTATAATTCACCCCTCCACTTT.

The chain couples TRBV10-2 to TRBJ2-2; 11 nucleotides line up with TRBD2. The CDR3 loop spans 16 amino acids. From germline, CDR1 is WSHSY and CDR2 SAAADI. V lost 4 bases to trimming and J lost 7 bases; unmatched junction nucleotides: 8. CDR3: CASSVPRLAGFGELFF. CDR3 nucleotides: TGCGCCAGCAGTGTTCCCCGACTAGCGGGATTCGGGGAGCTGTTTTTT.

V usage is TRBV6-5 and J usage is TRBJ2-3; 9 nucleotides align to TRBD1. V lost 1 base to trimming and J lost 15 bases; unmatched junction nucleotides: 8. Germline V gene data show CDR1 as MNHEY and CDR2 as SVGAGI. The CDR3 has 13 residues. This chain's CDR3 is CASSYFSGTGLYF. The DNA of the CDR3 is TGTGCCAGCAGTTACTTTTCCGGGACAGGGTTATATTTT.

The genes are TRBV6-5 and TRBJ2-7; D is possibly TRBD1 (5 bases). The CDR3 extends over 15 amino acids. V was clipped by 6 bases and J by 2 bases, with 17 bases between them. Germline assignment: CDR1 MNHEY and CDR2 SVGAGI. The CDR3, as DNA: TGTGCCAGCAGCAAACCTTGGGGCACGACCTACGAGCAGTACTTC. This codes for CASSKPWGTTYEQYF.

The sample holds one count of this clone. The J gene is TRBJ2-3, the V gene TRBV21-1; TRBD1 reflects the table's D call only, with no check against the DNA. TRBV21-1 is described as a pseudogene. The CDR3 covers 15 residues. CDR3 DNA sequence: TGTGCCAGCAGCAAGATACAGGGGAGCCCAGATACGCAGTATTTT. This gives the protein CASSKIQGSPDTQYF.

This chain connects TRBV5-5 to TRBJ1-4; tentatively, D is TRBD1 (6 bases). The CDR3 extends over 15 amino acids. Trimming cost V 0 bases and J 5 bases, with 11 bases left between them. Looked up from germline, CDR1 is SGHKS and CDR2 is YYEKEE (reference sequence). In DNA, the CDR3 is TGTGCCAGCAGCTTGGTAGACAGGACGAATGAAAAACTGTTTTTT. This codes for CASSLVDRTNEKLFF. The whole variable domain, remainder taken from reference TRBV5-5 and TRBJ1-4, is DAGVTQSPTHLIKTRGQQVTLRCSPISGHKSVSWYQQVLGQGPQFIFQYYEKEERGRGNFPDRFSARQFPNYSSELNVNALLLGDSALYLCASSLVDRTNEKLFFGSGTQLSVL.

The rearrangement joins TRBV7-2 to TRBJ2-1; a possible D gene is TRBD1 (6 bases). CDR1 is SGHTA and CDR2 is FQGNSA in the germline V gene. The CDR3 runs 16 residues. V gave up 1 base and J gave up 5 bases, with 15 bases separating them. CDR3 in DNA: TGTGCCAGCAGCTTAGTCTCAGGGGTGGGTCACAATGAGCAGTTCTTC. It yields the protein CASSLVSGVGHNEQFF. The variable domain in full, completed from reference TRBV7-2 and TRBJ2-1, reads GAGVSQSPSNKVTEKGKDVELRCDPISGHTALYWYRQSLGQGLEFLIYFQGNSAPDKSGLPSDRFSAERTGGSVSTLTIQRTQQEDSAVYLCASSLVSGVGHNEQFFGPGTRLTVL.

The rearrangement uses TRBV7-9 and TRBJ2-1; 7 bases map to TRBD1. Trimming removed 9 bases from V and 3 bases from J; junction bases left unmatched: 20. The CDR3 spans 18 residues. Germline CDR1 and CDR2: SEHNR and FQNEAQ (reference sequence). CDR3 nucleotides: TGTGCCAGTTCTTATTTAGTTGGGACAGCCTTGTTCTACAATGAGCAGTTCTTC. Amino acid sequence: CASSYLVGTALFYNEQFF.

Written as DNA, the CDR3 is TGTGCCAGCAGCTTAACGACAGGGGAGCAGTACTTC. It specifies CASSLTTGEQYF. This chain uses TRBV11-3 with TRBJ2-7; TRBD1 matches at 7 bases. V was pared by 2 bases and J by 7 bases, with 2 bases of the junction left unmatched. In germline, CDR1 is SGHNT, CDR2 YENEEA. The CDR3 length is 12 residues.

A word on this clone: At one boundary the junction diverges from the germline segment, which might be a read error. J is TRBJ2-5 and V is TRBV7-7, with 9 positions matching TRBD2. The CDR3 is 16 residues long. Germline-derived CDR1 and CDR2 are SSHAT and FNYEAQ (reference sequence). Here the CDR3 DNA reads TGTGCTAGCAGCGTATCCGGGACTAGCTGGGGAGAGACCCAGTACTTC. Translation gives CASSVSGTSWGETQYF.

The chain is built from TRBV5-1 and TRBJ2-2; D gene uncertain. The CDR3 consists of 17 residues. Germline loops: CDR1 SGHRS, CDR2 YFSETQ. Deletions cut 4 bases from V and 1 base from J, with 17 bases between. CDR3 loop: CASSRVPPGWNTGELFF. CDR3 in DNA: TGCGCCAGCAGCCGGGTCCCGCCCGGGTGGAACACCGGGGAGCTGTTTTTT.

The V gene is TRBV10-3, the J gene TRBJ2-3; D remains unclear. Trimming shortened V by 4 bases and J by 5 bases, and 7 bases separated the two germline ends. This CDR3 region has 12 residues. Germline-derived CDR1 and CDR2 are ENHRY and SYGVKD. The CDR3 reads CAISVTGDTQYF. The CDR3 DNA reads as TGTGCCATCAGTGTAACGGGAGATACGCAGTATTTT.

This sequence joins TRBV5-6 and TRBJ1-1; D uncertain. CDR3 length: 12 residues. V was clipped by 4 bases and J by 6 bases, with 10 bases between them. The germline V gene encodes CDR1 SGHDT and CDR2 YYEEEE. This CDR3 is CASSGRGAEAFF. The CDR3 DNA sequence: TGTGCCAGCAGCGGGCGGGGAGCTGAAGCTTTCTTT.

This clone was counted only a few times. V is TRBV4-1 and J is TRBJ1-5; TRBD1 matches at 9 bases. Germline CDR1 is MGHRA and CDR2 is YSYEKL. The CDR3 totals 14 residues. The J segment lost 5 bases and the V segment lost 5 bases, leaving 4 bases of the junction unmatched. In nucleotides, the CDR3 is TGCGCCAGCAGCTGGGACAGGGACTATCAGCCCCAGCATTTT. Its translation: CASSWDRDYQPQHF.

The rearrangement links TRBV27 to TRBJ2-1; 7 bases align to TRBD2. After removal of 5 bases from V and 4 bases from J, the junction contained 11 bases not matched to a gene. Germline loops: CDR1 MNHEY, CDR2 SMNVEV (reference sequence). The CDR3 is 16 amino acids. In DNA form, the CDR3 reads TGTGCCAGCAGTACGCGAGGGAGGGACCCTTACAATGAGCAGTTCTTC. Amino acid sequence: CASSTRGRDPYNEQFF.

This chain connects TRBV28 to TRBJ2-1; D possibly corresponds to TRBD1 (5 bases). The germline CDR1 and CDR2 sequences are MDHEN and SYDVKM. V lost 5 bases and J lost 6, with 11 bases in between. This CDR3 is 13 amino acids long. As DNA, the CDR3 is TGTGCCAGCAGTCTCCAGGGTTTCAATGAGCAGTTCTTC. Encoded protein: CASSLQGFNEQFF.

The V gene is TRBV27, the J gene TRBJ2-7, with 9 bases matching TRBD1. The germline V gene has CDR1 MNHEY and CDR2 SMNVEV (reference sequence). This CDR3 spans 14 amino acids. V trimming: 4 bases; J trimming: 7 bases; junction bases outside the gene matches: 8. CDR3 residues: CASSYRTGVGEQYF. For the CDR3, the DNA is TGTGCCAGCAGTTATAGGACAGGGGTAGGGGAGCAGTACTTC.